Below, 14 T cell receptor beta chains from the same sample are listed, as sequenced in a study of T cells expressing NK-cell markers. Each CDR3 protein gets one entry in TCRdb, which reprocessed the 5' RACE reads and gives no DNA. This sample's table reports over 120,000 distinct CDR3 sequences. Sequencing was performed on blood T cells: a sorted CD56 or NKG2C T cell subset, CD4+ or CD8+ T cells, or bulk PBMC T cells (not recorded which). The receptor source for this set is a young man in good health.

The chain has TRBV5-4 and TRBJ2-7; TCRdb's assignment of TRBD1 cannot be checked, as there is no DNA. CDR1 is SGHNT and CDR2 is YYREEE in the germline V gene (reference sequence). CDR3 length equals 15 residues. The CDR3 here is CASSNPGQGTYEQYF.

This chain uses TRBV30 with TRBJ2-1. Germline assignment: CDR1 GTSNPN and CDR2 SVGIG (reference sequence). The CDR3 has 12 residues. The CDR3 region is CAWSVGSGAQFF. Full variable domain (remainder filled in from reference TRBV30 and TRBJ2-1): SQTIHQWPATLVQPVGSPLSLECTVEGTSNPNLYWYRQAAGRGLQLLFYSVGIGQISSEVPQNLSASRPQDRQFILSSKKLLLSDSGFYLCAWSVGSGAQFFGPGTRLTVL.

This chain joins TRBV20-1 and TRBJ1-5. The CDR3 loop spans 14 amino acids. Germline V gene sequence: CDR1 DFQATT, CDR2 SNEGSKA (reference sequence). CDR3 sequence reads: CSARDQRGGQPQHF.

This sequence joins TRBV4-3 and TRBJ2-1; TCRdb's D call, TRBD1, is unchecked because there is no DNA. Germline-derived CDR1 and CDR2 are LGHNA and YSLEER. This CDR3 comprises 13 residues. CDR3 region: CASSQDQGGEQFF.

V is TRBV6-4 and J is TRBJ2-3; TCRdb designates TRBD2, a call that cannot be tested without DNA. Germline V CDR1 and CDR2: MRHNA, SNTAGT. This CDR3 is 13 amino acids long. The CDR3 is CASSGRETDTQYF.

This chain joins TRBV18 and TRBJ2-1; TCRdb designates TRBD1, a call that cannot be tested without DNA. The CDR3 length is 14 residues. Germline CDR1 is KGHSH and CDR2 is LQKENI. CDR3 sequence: CASSPGGDGNEQFF.

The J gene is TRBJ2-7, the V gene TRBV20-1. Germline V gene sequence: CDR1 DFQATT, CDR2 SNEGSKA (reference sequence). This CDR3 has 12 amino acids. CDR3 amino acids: CSVGLGSYEQYF.

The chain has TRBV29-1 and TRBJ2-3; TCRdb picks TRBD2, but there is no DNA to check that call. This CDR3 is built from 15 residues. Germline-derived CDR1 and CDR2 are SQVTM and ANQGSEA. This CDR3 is CSVEGREESWDTQYF.

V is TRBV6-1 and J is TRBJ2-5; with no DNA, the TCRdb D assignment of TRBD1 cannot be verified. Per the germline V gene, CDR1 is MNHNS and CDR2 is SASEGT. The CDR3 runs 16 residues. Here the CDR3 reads CASISINGVGGETQYF.

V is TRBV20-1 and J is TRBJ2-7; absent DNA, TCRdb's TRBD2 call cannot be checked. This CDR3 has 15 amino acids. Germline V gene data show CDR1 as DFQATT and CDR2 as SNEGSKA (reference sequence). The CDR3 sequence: CSALLRDSMNYEQYF.

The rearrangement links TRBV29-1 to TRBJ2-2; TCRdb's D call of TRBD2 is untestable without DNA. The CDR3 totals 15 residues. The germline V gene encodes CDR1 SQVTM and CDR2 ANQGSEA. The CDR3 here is CSVGGGQTNTGELFF.

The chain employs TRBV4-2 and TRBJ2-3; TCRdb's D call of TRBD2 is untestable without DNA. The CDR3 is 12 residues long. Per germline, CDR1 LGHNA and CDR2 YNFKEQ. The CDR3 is CASSQGGDTQYF.

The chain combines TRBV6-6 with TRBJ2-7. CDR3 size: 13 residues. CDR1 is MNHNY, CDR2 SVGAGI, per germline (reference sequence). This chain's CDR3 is CASTSGPSYEQYF.

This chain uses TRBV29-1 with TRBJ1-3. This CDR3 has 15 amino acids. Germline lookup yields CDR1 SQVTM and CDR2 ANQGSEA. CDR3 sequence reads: CSVVGDSEAWNTIYF.